One and the same sample provided the 6 T cell receptor beta chains below, sequenced in a study of blood T cell repertoires in COVID-19. Sequenced by immunoSEQ multiplex PCR; TCRdb stores in-frame clones only, minus some. The table includes roughly 480,000 clones, roughly 89% detected once. The specimen sequenced was peripheral blood. These receptors were taken from a man younger than 35 with COVID-19, enrolled during active disease.

This chain connects TRBV7-9 to TRBJ2-2, with 14 positions matching TRBD2. V lost 4 bases and J lost 5; bases outside the gene matches: 9. Germline V gene lookup returns CDR1 SEHNR and CDR2 FQNEAQ (reference sequence). CDR3 length equals 18 residues. CDR3 DNA: TGTGCCAGCAGCTATCCGACTAGCGGGAGGGCTGATACCGGGGAGCTGTTTTTT. Encoded protein: CASSYPTSGRADTGELFF.

V is TRBV27 and J is TRBJ1-5; TRBD1 is a possible D gene (6 bases). This CDR3 is built from 14 residues. The germline V gene encodes CDR1 MNHEY and CDR2 SMNVEV (reference sequence). V was clipped by 5 bases and J by 2 bases, with 10 bases between them. The DNA for the CDR3 is TGTGCCAGCAGTAGACAGGAGGGCAATCAGCCCCAGCATTTT. Protein product: CASSRQEGNQPQHF.

The chain is built from TRBV5-6 and TRBJ1-5; D ambiguous. The CDR3 spans 13 residues. V lost 0 bases and J 8 bases, leaving 9 bases between the germline ends. CDR1 and CDR2 from the germline V gene are SGHDT and YYEEEE. This CDR3 reads CASSLAAVEPQHF. DNA for the CDR3: TGTGCCAGCAGCTTGGCCGCAGTGGAGCCCCAGCATTTT.

This chain links TRBV3-1 (or the pseudogene TRBV3-2) with TRBJ2-5; a possible D gene is TRBD2 (6 bases). Germline CDR1 LGHDT, CDR2 YNNKEL (reference sequence). The CDR3 contains 14 residues. V lost 1 base, J lost 5 bases, and 11 bases lay in between. The CDR3: CASSQGSGWETQYF. In nucleotides, the CDR3 is TGTGCCAGCAGCCAAGGCAGCGGGTGGGAGACCCAGTACTTC.

J is TRBJ2-3 and V is TRBV12-3 or TRBV12-4; D gene ambiguous. CDR3 length: 13 amino acids. Trimming pared 5 bases from V and 0 bases from J, leaving 6 bases between. For the CDR3, the DNA is TGTGCCAGCAGTGTCACTAGCACAGATACGCAGTATTTT. Its protein product is CASSVTSTDTQYF.

This clone was counted a single time. The V call is TRBV19, the J call TRBJ2-2; 7 bases agree with TRBD1. CDR1 and CDR2 from the germline V gene are LNHDA and SQIVND (reference sequence). The CDR3 length is 18 residues. V shed 6 bases and J 2 bases; nucleotides not matched to a gene: 15. This CDR3 reads CASSLYGPGQTNTGELFF. The CDR3 nucleotides are TGTGCCAGTAGCTTATATGGCCCGGGACAGACAAACACCGGGGAGCTGTTTTTT. The full variable domain, in which reference TRBV19 and TRBJ2-2 provide the parts outside the CDR3, is DGGITQSPKYLFRKEGQNVTLSCEQNLNHDAMYWYRQDPGQGLRLIYYSQIVNDFQKGDIAEGYSVSREKKESFPLTVTSAQKNPTAFYLCASSLYGPGQTNTGELFFGEGSRLTVL.